Sequencing of this TCR beta chain was carried out in a study of cytomegalovirus exposure and HLA in healthy donors. The overall study: In terms of ancestry, the Caucasian-associated cluster contained roughly 80% of the roughly 400 genotyped donors.

CDR3 length equals 17 residues. With 0 bases clipped from V and 1 base from J, the junction kept 7 bases outside the gene matches. Germline V gene data show CDR1 as LGHNA and CDR2 as YNFKEQ. The PCR employed 60 Vbeta primers together with 13 Jbeta primers. Only in-frame clones appear in the TCRdb table, and some are missing; sequencing was by immunoSEQ multiplex PCR. The repertoire holds about 240,000 clones, with more than 70% as singletons. General observations from the study: As confirmed in vitro, three CMV-associated chains were specific for CMV antigens.

This clone came up a few times. Its matching antigen is unknown. This TCR was recovered from a boy between 10 and 17 years old in good health and CMV-seronegative. Specimen: PBMCs. This sequence joins TRBV4-2 and TRBJ2-5, with 8 bases that match TRBD2. The CDR3 nucleotides read TGTGCCAGCAGCCAAGATATGTCTAGCGGGCCCCAAGAGACCCAGTACTTC. This codes for CASSQDMSSGPQETQYF.